Listed below are T cell receptor beta chains from one sample, sequenced in a study of human T cells and chemical hapten exposure. TCRdb recomputed calls from the RACE reads with MiXCR, one row per CDR3 protein. The table lists some 84,000 distinct CDR3 sequences, approximately 11% of them singletons. Source: whole blood, taken in connection with sensitization to the hapten diphenylcyclopropenone (DPC). These receptors all come from a woman in her forties or fifties with alopecia areata. Some clones in this sample may be carry-over from other donors' samples. Each CDR3 is given with its conserved first and last residue. Fields, in order: CDR3 protein, J gene, V gene, D gene. D genes are given only for firm matches.

CDR3aa: CSASPYQGNEQYF
j_gene: TRBJ2-7
v_gene: TRBV20-1
d_gene: NA

CDR3aa: CASSFATGELFF
j_gene: TRBJ2-2
v_gene: TRBV5-6
d_gene: NA

CDR3aa: CASSLAGTLNEKLFF
j_gene: TRBJ1-4
v_gene: TRBV7-8
d_gene: NA

CDR3aa: CSAGGRDSIKSYEQYF
j_gene: TRBJ2-7
v_gene: TRBV20-1
d_gene: NA

CDR3aa: CASSIPAGPQHF
j_gene: TRBJ1-5
v_gene: TRBV19
d_gene: NA

CDR3aa: CASSPDRSEKLFF
j_gene: TRBJ1-4
v_gene: TRBV6-5
d_gene: NA

CDR3aa: CASSLARSGRHNEQFF
j_gene: TRBJ2-1
v_gene: TRBV6-2/TRBV6-3
d_gene: TRBD2

CDR3aa: CASSYFRRGRSYEQYF
j_gene: TRBJ2-7
v_gene: TRBV6-2/TRBV6-3
d_gene: NA

CDR3aa: CASSDPQASSYEQYF
j_gene: TRBJ2-7
v_gene: TRBV6-4
d_gene: NA

CDR3aa: CASSNRDYIPF
j_gene: TRBJ2-1
v_gene: TRBV2
d_gene: TRBD2

CDR3aa: CASRGQNNGELFF
j_gene: TRBJ2-2
v_gene: TRBV12-3/TRBV12-4
d_gene: TRBD1

CDR3aa: CASSLRTRTSGRAMADTQYF
j_gene: TRBJ2-3
v_gene: TRBV7-2
d_gene: TRBD2

CDR3aa: CASSRTSGSTDTQYF
j_gene: TRBJ2-3
v_gene: TRBV7-9
d_gene: TRBD2

CDR3aa: CASSEVFGPGTGELFF
j_gene: TRBJ2-2
v_gene: TRBV2
d_gene: NA

CDR3aa: CASSIFSGGRANVLTF
j_gene: TRBJ2-6
v_gene: TRBV5-6
d_gene: NA

CDR3aa: CSASWTSGVTDTQYF
j_gene: TRBJ2-3
v_gene: TRBV20-1
d_gene: TRBD2

CDR3aa: CASSQDPGSGYTF
j_gene: TRBJ1-2
v_gene: TRBV4-2
d_gene: NA

CDR3aa: CASSLRTQGNTEAFF
j_gene: TRBJ1-1
v_gene: TRBV5-4
d_gene: NA

CDR3aa: CASSHRLEAQETQYF
j_gene: TRBJ2-5
v_gene: TRBV18
d_gene: NA

CDR3aa: CSVEGSPGENTIYF
j_gene: TRBJ1-3
v_gene: TRBV29-1
d_gene: NA

CDR3aa: CASSLEASRGQETQYF
j_gene: TRBJ2-5
v_gene: TRBV7-8
d_gene: NA

CDR3aa: CASSLGASPGQFF
j_gene: TRBJ2-1
v_gene: TRBV11-2
d_gene: NA

CDR3aa: CASSLSRTTYTDTQYF
j_gene: TRBJ2-3
v_gene: TRBV12-3/TRBV12-4
d_gene: NA

CDR3aa: CASSLSEGLDTQYF
j_gene: TRBJ2-3
v_gene: TRBV7-7
d_gene: NA

CDR3aa: CAWSPPGANQPQHF
j_gene: TRBJ1-5
v_gene: TRBV30
d_gene: NA

CDR3aa: CASSPLFDRADEAFF
j_gene: TRBJ1-1
v_gene: TRBV18
d_gene: TRBD1

CDR3aa: CATRRTGEDTQYF
j_gene: TRBJ2-3
v_gene: TRBV24-1
d_gene: TRBD1

CDR3aa: CASSPWDRAWGSNEKLFF
j_gene: TRBJ1-4
v_gene: TRBV7-2
d_gene: TRBD1

CDR3aa: CASSQEGTNYDEQFF
j_gene: TRBJ2-1
v_gene: TRBV5-1
d_gene: NA

CDR3aa: CASSPWTIRSYEQYF
j_gene: TRBJ2-7
v_gene: TRBV11-2
d_gene: NA

CDR3aa: CSARRPGHNEKLFF
j_gene: TRBJ1-4
v_gene: TRBV20-1
d_gene: NA

CDR3aa: CATGGLGGQPQHF
j_gene: TRBJ1-5
v_gene: TRBV12-3/TRBV12-4
d_gene: NA

CDR3aa: CSAGTSVYNEQFF
j_gene: TRBJ2-1
v_gene: TRBV29-1
d_gene: TRBD2

CDR3aa: CASSSTEYQPQHF
j_gene: TRBJ1-5
v_gene: TRBV28
d_gene: NA

CDR3aa: CASSSDRTQETQYF
j_gene: TRBJ2-5
v_gene: TRBV7-3
d_gene: NA

CDR3aa: CASSLEGVNQPQHF
j_gene: TRBJ1-5
v_gene: TRBV5-1
d_gene: NA

CDR3aa: CASSIVGVAEQFF
j_gene: TRBJ2-1
v_gene: TRBV19
d_gene: NA

CDR3aa: CSAFSPNRGNNSPLHF
j_gene: TRBJ1-6
v_gene: TRBV20-1
d_gene: TRBD1

CDR3aa: CASSPTDGANVLTF
j_gene: TRBJ2-6
v_gene: TRBV18
d_gene: NA

CDR3aa: CSAREGTSGSSPYNEQFF
j_gene: TRBJ2-1
v_gene: TRBV20-1
d_gene: TRBD2

CDR3aa: CASSYSLLAGGWAKNIQYF
j_gene: TRBJ2-4
v_gene: TRBV6-2/TRBV6-3
d_gene: TRBD2

CDR3aa: CSARGTGGENIQYF
j_gene: TRBJ2-4
v_gene: TRBV20-1
d_gene: TRBD1

CDR3aa: CSVEGPQGAGTGELFF
j_gene: TRBJ2-2
v_gene: TRBV29-1
d_gene: TRBD1

CDR3aa: CSAEGREFTNEQYF
j_gene: TRBJ2-7
v_gene: TRBV20-1
d_gene: TRBD2

CDR3aa: CASSLASGSKGYTF
j_gene: TRBJ1-2
v_gene: TRBV7-9
d_gene: NA

CDR3aa: CASTFKEGVYEQYF
j_gene: TRBJ2-7
v_gene: TRBV2
d_gene: NA